This TCR beta chain was found in a study of OX40 agonist ivuxolimab in advanced cancers. On the study more broadly: Clinicians treated patients with ivuxolimab, an agonistic anti-OX40 (CD134) antibody. Study-level findings and limits: Researchers report that CD8+ T cells had, on average, more expanded clones than CD4+.

The method was immunoSEQ multiplex PCR; TCRdb's version includes in-frame clones alone and lacks a portion of them. The data show tens of thousands of clones, with 88% seen just once and about 48% held by the top ten. The CDR3 contains 12 residues. Germline CDR1 and CDR2: SQVTM and ANQGSEA. Deletions cut 3 bases from V and 11 bases from J, with 16 bases between. On this clone itself: Its antigen is as yet unknown.

The clonotype was recovered from an adult with an advanced solid tumor such as melanoma, head and neck, liver or kidney cancer. The starting material was CD4+ or CD8+ T cells sorted from blood, obtained in a trial of the OX40 agonist ivuxolimab. The chain employs TRBV29-1 and TRBJ2-5; maybe TRBD2 (7 bases). The CDR3 region is CSVEGGAGEQYF. The DNA for the CDR3 is TGCAGCGTTGAGGGGGGGGCAGGGGAGCAGTACTTC. Full variable domain (outside the CDR3, taken from reference TRBV29-1 and TRBJ2-5): SAVISQKPSRDICQRGTSLTIQCQVDSQVTMMFWYRQQPGQSLTLIATANQGSEATYESGFVIDKFPISRPNLTFSTLTVSNMSPEDSSIYLCSVEGGAGEQYFGPGTRLLVL.